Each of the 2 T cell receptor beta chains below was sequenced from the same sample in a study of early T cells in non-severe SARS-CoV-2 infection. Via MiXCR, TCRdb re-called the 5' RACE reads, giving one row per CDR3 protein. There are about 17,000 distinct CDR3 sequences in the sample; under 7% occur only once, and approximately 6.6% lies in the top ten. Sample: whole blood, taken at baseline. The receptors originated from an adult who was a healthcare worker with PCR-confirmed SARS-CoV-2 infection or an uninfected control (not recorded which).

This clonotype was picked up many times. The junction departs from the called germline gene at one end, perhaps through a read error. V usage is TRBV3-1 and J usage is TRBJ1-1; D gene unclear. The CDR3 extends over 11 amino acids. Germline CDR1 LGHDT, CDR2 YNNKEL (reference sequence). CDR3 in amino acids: CASSQKQRTAF. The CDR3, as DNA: TGTGCCAGCAGCCAAAAGCAACGGACGGCCTTT.

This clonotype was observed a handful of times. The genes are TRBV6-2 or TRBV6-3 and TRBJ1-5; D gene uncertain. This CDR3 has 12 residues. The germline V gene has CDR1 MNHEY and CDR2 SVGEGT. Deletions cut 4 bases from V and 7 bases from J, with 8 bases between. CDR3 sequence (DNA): TGTGCCAGCAGTTTGAGGAGGCAGCCCCAGCATTTT. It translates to CASSLRRQPQHF.